This TCR beta chain is from a study of blood T cell repertoires in COVID-19. Across the whole study: The study drew acute and convalescent COVID-19 samples from the United States, Italy and Spain. From T cells, B-cell-depleted T cells, or PBMCs came the material, which was cDNA or gDNA.

This CDR3 is built from 14 residues. V was trimmed by 5 bases and J by 7 bases, leaving 15 bases between them. Germline V gene data show CDR1 as SGHAT and CDR2 as FQNNGV. Assay: immunoSEQ multiplex PCR; the TCRdb copy retains only in-frame clones and omits some. The data hold roughly 350,000 clones, with around 85% observed a single time. What was sequenced was peripheral blood. The chain links TRBV11-2 to TRBJ1-5, with D possibly TRBD1 on 5 matching bases. This clonotype was obtained from a young woman with acute or convalescent COVID-19. The CDR3 spells CASSVSGLRQPQHF. The CDR3 region has the DNA TGTGCCAGCAGCGTCTCAGGGTTACGACAGCCCCAGCATTTT.